This TCR beta chain was sequenced during a study of blood T cell repertoires in COVID-19 (dated by TCRdb to about 2020). A note on the overall study: Samples from collaborators originated in the United States, Italy and Spain and spanned both the acute and convalescent phases of COVID-19. The material from the prospective study consisted of cDNA or gDNA derived from T cells, B-cell-depleted T cells, or PBMCs. Subjects who had been exposed to COVID-19, were actively infected with it, or had recovered from it provided the deeply sampled blood TCRbeta repertoires that made up the dataset. The repertoires were released in a freely available public database intended as a resource for research on the immune response to SARS-CoV-2. Samples were obtained from the ongoing ImmuneRACE study (first 160 participants) and from 1,000 to 1,500 subjects provided by 6 global collaborators. The sample metadata nearly always contained a de-identified subject ID, COVID-19 status, age in years and sex. Where HLA class I and class II types were available, the types were taken from metadata supplied by the sample provider, not from assay-based typing. The paper's findings and limits, for the study overall: Clinical and demographic metadata were provided uncurated, with the amount varying by source and participant.

TCRbeta CDR3 regions were amplified from genomic DNA by means of the immunoSEQ Assay, a bias-controlled multiplex PCR. The study's processing was this. The number of nucleated cells in each sample was estimated by amplification of reference gene primers within the assay. To quantify the absolute abundance of each unique TCRbeta CDR3 rearrangement, sequence reads were collapsed and filtered. For each sample, productive Simpson clonality was calculated as the square root of Simpson's diversity index over productive rearrangements. Sourced from immuneACCESS, this table was stored by TCRdb with only in-frame sequences that have V and J called. A share of the clones is absent; for the studies checked, an unresolved V gene accounts for under half, and the remainder has no known explanation. From that table come the V and J calls and clone size; the DNA was used to work out D and trimming. In all, the sample holds nearly 350,000 clones, and about 89% of those were seen once. The ten most abundant clones make up 6% to 7% of the sample.

One collaborating source in Seattle enrolled patients while the patients were actively infected and followed the patients over time throughout the course of disease. Whole blood was collected in K2EDTA tubes by collaborating institutions according to the institutions' own protocols. For TCRbeta analysis, collaborator samples were shipped as frozen whole blood, as isolated PBMCs, or as DNA extracted from either sample type. As regards this clone: What antigen it recognizes has not been identified. There are no base qualities to consult, and no much larger clone falls within one base.

This sequence was found in a woman aged 45 to 65 with COVID-19, enrolled during active disease. Sequencing was carried out using peripheral blood.

The nucleotides are TGTGCCAGCAGATGGGACAGATTTCAGCCCCAGCATTTT. This translates into CASRWDRFQPQHF. Recombination joined TRBV6-5 with TRBJ1-5, with TRBD1 identical over 7 junction bases. Spanning cysteine to phenylalanine, the CDR3 consists of 13 amino acids. Of the read, only the CDR3 DNA is kept; its 39 bases are in frame from base 1. Looking up the germline V gene yields CDR1 MNHEY and CDR2 SVGAGI. Germline trimming amounts to 6 bases on V and 6 bases on J, with 5 as the count of junction bases outside the gene matches.